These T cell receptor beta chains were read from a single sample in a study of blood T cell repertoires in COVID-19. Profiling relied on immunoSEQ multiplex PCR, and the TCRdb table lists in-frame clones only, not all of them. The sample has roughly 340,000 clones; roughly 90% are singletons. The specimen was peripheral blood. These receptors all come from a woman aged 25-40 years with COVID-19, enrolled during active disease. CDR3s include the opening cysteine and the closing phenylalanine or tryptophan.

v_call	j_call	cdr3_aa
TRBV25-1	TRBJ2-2	CASNKQGATGELFF
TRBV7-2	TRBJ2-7	CASSLDGQGYEQYF
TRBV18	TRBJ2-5	CASSPPTGGETQYF
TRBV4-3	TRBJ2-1	CASSQHRTSGRIDEQFF
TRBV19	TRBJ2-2	CASSGQGATGELFF
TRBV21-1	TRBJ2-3	CASTGTSGDTDTQYF
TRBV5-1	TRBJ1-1	CASSPPGQRSNTEAFF
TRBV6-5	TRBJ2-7	CASSPPPPPYEQYF
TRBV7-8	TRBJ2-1	CASSLGSGVVYEQFF
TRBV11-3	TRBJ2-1	CASSLDRMGAPSSYNEQFF
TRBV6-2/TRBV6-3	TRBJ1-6	CASSPDRGSSPLHF
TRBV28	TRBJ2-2	CASSFLGAGELFF
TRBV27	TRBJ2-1	CASSVRQGAFFNEQFF
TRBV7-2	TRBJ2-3	CASSFTGEADTQYF
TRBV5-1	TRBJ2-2	CASSPGQITGELFF
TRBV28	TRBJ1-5	CASSFRRVNQPQHF
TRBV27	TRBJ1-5	CASSFWGGDPNQPQHF
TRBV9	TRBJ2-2	CASSLKGGRDTGELFF
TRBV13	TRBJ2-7	CASSLGLAGYEQYF
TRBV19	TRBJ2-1	CASSTGEKNEQFF
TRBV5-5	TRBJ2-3	CASSEVYSTDTQYF
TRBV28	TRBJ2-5	CASSFPGRETQYF
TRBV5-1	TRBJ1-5	CASSLAGSRGQPQHF
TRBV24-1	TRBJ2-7	CATSDYYADEQYF